Sequencing of this T cell receptor beta chain was carried out in a study of OX40 agonist ivuxolimab in advanced cancers. In the study overall: Patients receiving dose escalation had hepatocellular carcinoma, melanoma, renal cell or head and neck cancer. Eligibility rules accepted prior anti-PD-1, anti-PD-L1 or anti-CTLA-4 therapy, and 30% to 40% had some. Study-wide results and limits: Low clonal expansion, among the lowest seen, marked partial responders at 0.1-3.0 mg/kg.

Using immunoSEQ multiplex PCR, the repertoire was profiled, and TCRdb retains in-frame clones only, with some absent. This sample has tens of thousands of clones; about 79% occur once, and the top ten carry 15%. The timepoints at which blood was sampled were baseline, cycle 4 day 1, and cycle 7 day 1. The CDR3 sequence is 13 residues long. Looked up from germline, CDR1 is SGHNT and CDR2 is YYREEE (reference sequence). Trimming cost V 4 bases and J 6 bases; bases outside gene matches: 5. On this clone itself: The antigen is not known.

This clonotype was sampled from an adult with an advanced solid tumor such as melanoma, head and neck, liver or kidney cancer. J is TRBJ1-2 and V is TRBV5-4; the match to TRBD1 covers 8 bases. Material: CD4+ or CD8+ T cells sorted from blood, obtained in a trial of the OX40 agonist ivuxolimab. The CDR3 sequence: CASSRTGTNGYTF. The CDR3 nucleotides are TGTGCCAGCAGCCGGACAGGGACGAATGGCTACACCTTC.